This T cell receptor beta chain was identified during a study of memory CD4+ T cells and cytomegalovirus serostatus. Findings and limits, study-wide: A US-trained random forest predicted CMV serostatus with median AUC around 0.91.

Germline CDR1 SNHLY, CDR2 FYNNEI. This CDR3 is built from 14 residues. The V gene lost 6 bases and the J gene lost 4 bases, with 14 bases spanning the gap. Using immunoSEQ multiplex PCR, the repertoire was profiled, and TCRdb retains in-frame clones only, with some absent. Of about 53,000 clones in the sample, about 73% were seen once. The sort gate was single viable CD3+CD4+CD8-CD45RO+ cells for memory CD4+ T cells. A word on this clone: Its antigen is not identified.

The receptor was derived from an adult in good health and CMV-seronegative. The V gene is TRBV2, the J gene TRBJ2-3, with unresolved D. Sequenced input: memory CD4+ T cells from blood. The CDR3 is CASSAGPFPDTQYF. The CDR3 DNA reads TGTGCCAGCAGCGCCGGACCGTTTCCAGATACGCAGTATTTT.